This T cell receptor beta chain is from a study of T cell responses to AZD1222 COVID-19 vaccine. Libraries were prepared by immunoSEQ multiplex PCR; TCRdb keeps only in-frame clonotypes and omits some of them. The sample holds over 75,000 clones, over 75% seen once. The CDR3 has 13 amino acids. Trimming took off 0 bases at V and 9 bases at J, with 12 bases between the two ends. Germline V gives CDR1 MGHRA, CDR2 YSYEKL. The rearrangement joins TRBV4-1 to TRBJ2-7; D is unresolved. The receptor's source is an adult who received the AZD1222 COVID-19 vaccine. This sample comprised peripheral blood, obtained 28 days after the second AZD1222 dose. The CDR3 region is CASSQDIRTGQYF. CDR3 bases: TGCGCCAGCAGCCAAGATATCAGAACTGGGCAGTACTTC.